This entry features one TCR beta chain sequence. Its specific antigen is unknown. No much larger clone is present one base from it, and per-base qualities are unavailable. Healthy HIV-negative adults with no recently reported acute infections or vaccinations were included as donors. Only Caucasian adults living in Nashville, Tennessee, USA were represented among the donors. Magnetic negative selection was used to enrich CD4+ T cells, after which naive cells were positively selected on CD45RA and the negative fraction became the memory subset. Blood was collected by leukapheresis, and PBMCs were isolated by Ficoll-Histopaque density gradient centrifugation and then cryopreserved in liquid nitrogen vapor phase. Analytical flow cytometry was used to check the purity and quantity of every magnetically sorted T cell population. Genomic DNA was isolated from every sorted fraction and measured by UV absorbance on a Nanodrop 2000c.

TCR CDR3 regions were amplified from genomic DNA by multiplex PCR using the deep immunoSEQ assay. Genomic DNA extracted from each cell subset was distributed evenly over all wells of several immunoSEQ 96-well plates, and each plate served as one replicate. Each replicate PCR for sorted subsets received about 210 ng genomic DNA, equal to tens of thousands of T cell genomes. Purified libraries were measured with a Qubit 3.0 fluorometer, size-checked on a Bioanalyzer 2100, and measured again with the KAPA Library Quantification kit. Each immunoSEQ 96-well plate was sequenced on its own single-read 150-cycle Illumina NextSeq 550 flow cell. In the original analysis: Because the immunoSEQ output included only junctional sequences and no quality scores, the filtering could not be the same as the filtering used for full-length reads. To assign V/J genes and CDR3, sequences were annotated against IMGT germline references using PyIR, a Python wrapper for IgBLAST v1.9. Reads were removed for weak V/J assignments (E-value above 1e-6), missing CDR3, stop codons, out-of-frame junctions, or ambiguous translated residues. V3J clonotypes were defined as sequences sharing the same inferred V gene, J gene, and CDR3 amino acid sequence. To compute the percentage overlap between repertoires, the number of shared unique clonotypes was divided by the size of the smaller repertoire. Three approaches were used to assess repertoire richness: RTK rarefaction, the Chao1 estimator, and Recon v2.1 estimates of unobserved clonotypes. For all TCRbeta clonotypes obtained by the gDNA method from a few donors, generation probabilities were computed with OLGA. What TCRdb holds here is the immuneACCESS table cut down to in-frame rearrangements. Part of the clones is not present; checked against another copy, under half of the missing clones reflect an unresolved V gene, and the others are unexplained. V and J calls and clone size are given by that table; D and trimming were obtained from the DNA. In this sample the table shows around 2.1 million clones, approximately 96% of which occur a single time. In total, the top ten clones hold approximately 0.13% of the sample.

This sample was taken from a study of shared clonotypes between healthy human individuals (dated by TCRdb to the early 2020s). A note on the overall study: The cohort included three men and two women between 18 and 49 years of age. For each donor, CD4 naive and CD4 memory were each given three plates, CD8 naive was given two plates, and CD8 memory was given one plate. The study deeply sequenced blood TCR repertoires of about five healthy adults to estimate repertoire size and the extent of clonotype sharing between individuals. To increase sequencing depth and limit assay-specific biases, different laboratories used diverse techniques to prepare libraries and sequence TCR repertoires. Each donor's leukapheresis produced roughly between roughly 0.85 and 9.5 billion PBMCs.

The CDR3 contains 16 residues, cysteine and phenylalanine counted. This entry keeps only the CDR3 DNA: 48 bases, framed from base 1. The germline V gene yields KGHSH for CDR1 and LQKENI for CDR2. V has 1 base trimmed and J has 4 bases trimmed; junction bases matching no gene number 9. What the research found in general, with its limitations: Sampling was limited to blood, and TCR repertoires in tissue likely differ from TCR repertoires in blood. Even with the large sequencing depth, rarefaction of the sorted-subset datasets indicated that sequencing was incomplete. The small number of donors limited the genetic and exposure-history diversity represented. Clonotypes shared by all four sorted-subset donors showed higher generation probabilities than non-shared clonotypes. When a few donors were compared, the shared fraction of clonotypes was about 5.5% for naive CD4, over 3% for naive CD8, more than 2% for memory CD4, and 0.35% to 0.5% for memory CD8. Estimated clonotype richness was generally larger for naive than for memory subsets. Pairwise subsampling indicated that sequencing depth was expected to affect the degree of clonotype sharing among donors.

This receptor was obtained from a man aged 18 to 30 in good health. The sequenced sample was naive CD4+ T cells sorted from blood. The sample's cell subset or site, from its label and the paper: CD45RA+ positively selected. In this chain, TRBV18 is recombined with TRBJ1-1; the junction holds 7 bases that match TRBD1. In nucleotides, the sequence is TGTGCCAGCTCACCACAGATACAGGGGAGTGGCACTGAAGCTTTCTTT. It encodes CASSPQIQGSGTEAFF.